This TCR beta chain was captured in a study of Ad26.COV2.S vaccination and SARS-CoV-2 variants. Study summary: By the intramuscular route, Ad26.COV2.S was given once, or twice 56 days apart. Overall study findings and caveats: People given the vaccine had a wider spike-specific TCR breadth than placebo recipients did.

The table came from immunoSEQ multiplex PCR; TCRdb's copy has only in-frame clones and leaves some out. The sample contains approximately 400,000 clones, roughly 80% of which appear only once. In this sample, this clone turned up a few times. Its antigen remains unidentified. Regarding treatment: 15 to 20 received Ad26.COV2.S at low or high dose, single or two shots; about five received placebo; per-sample allocation not given. Sampling took place 63 days after the first vaccine or placebo injection. This Boston cohort included adults aged 18-55 years. Participants' vaccine, an Ad26 vector, delivered Wuhan-strain SARS-CoV-2 spike. CDR1 SGHDN and CDR2 FVKESK come from the germline V gene. The CDR3 covers 13 residues. V was shortened by 5 bases and J by 7 bases, with 9 bases between the two germline ends.

Sequencing used peripheral blood, obtained in a trial of Ad26.COV2.S vaccine versus placebo. The J gene is TRBJ1-6, the V gene TRBV14; D gene uncertain. The TCR originated in a person between 18 and 60 years old who received the Ad26.COV2.S COVID-19 vaccine or a placebo. The CDR3 reads CASSSQYNSPLHF. In nucleotides, the CDR3 is TGTGCCAGCAGCTCCCAATACAATTCACCCCTCCACTTT.